Sequencing of this TCR beta chain was carried out in a study of cytomegalovirus exposure and HLA in healthy donors. The overall study: It was reported in a later analysis that the same platform had been used for the 120 validation repertoires as for the roughly 700 first-cohort repertoires. Study-wide results and caveats: The study found most TCR sequences rare, yet found some public TCRs in many donors. In a later analysis, first-cohort TCR clusters were found to tend to co-occur in the 100 to 150 validation repertoires. The study flagged some 170 TCR beta chains as cytomegalovirus-associated.

Germline V CDR1 and CDR2: ENHRY, SYGVKD. V lost 4 bases, J lost 0 bases, and 7 bases lay in between. The CDR3 runs to 14 residues. Regarding this clone: Antigen: not known.

Clones were read by immunoSEQ multiplex PCR, and TCRdb kept only the in-frame ones, dropping some. The sample lists tens of thousands of clones, about 94% occurring once. This receptor was identified in a man between 18 and 35 years old in good health and CMV-seropositive. This chain connects TRBV10-3 to TRBJ1-3, with no clear D. The sequencing sample was made of PBMCs. CDR3: CAISGEGSGNTIYF. The DNA of the CDR3 is TGTGCCATCAGTGGGGAGGGCTCTGGAAACACCATATATTTT.